This passage covers 15 T cell receptor beta chains from one sample sequenced in a study of cytomegalovirus exposure and HLA in healthy donors. PCR used 60 Vbeta primers and 13 Jbeta primers. Measured with immunoSEQ multiplex PCR; TCRdb has only the in-frame clones, and not every one. The sample consists of over 60,000 clones, about 76% of them appearing once. The sample comprised PBMCs. The source is a young man in good health and CMV-seronegative.

This chain uses TRBV27 with TRBJ2-3, with no clear D. The CDR3 covers 11 residues. V was cut by 10 bases and J by 6 bases, with 11 bases left in between. CDR1 and CDR2 from the germline V gene are MNHEY and SMNVEV (reference sequence). This chain's CDR3 is CATGVRDTQYF. The DNA of the CDR3 is TGTGCCACGGGTGTTCGGGATACGCAGTATTTT.

This clone was recorded a few times. The J gene is TRBJ2-5, the V gene TRBV7-9, with TRBD2 matching over 11 bases. Germline assignment: CDR1 SEHNR and CDR2 FQNEAQ (reference sequence). The CDR3 consists of 16 residues. After removal of 3 bases from V and 5 bases from J, the junction contained 8 bases not matched to a gene. The CDR3 DNA reads as TGTGCCAGCAGCTTCCTAGCGGGGGGCGGGCCGGAGACCCAGTACTTC. As protein: CASSFLAGGGPETQYF.

This clone appeared a few times. The CDR3 sequence: CASSPYGQVGTDTQYF. DNA for the CDR3: TGTGCCAGCAGTCCCTACGGACAGGTTGGCACAGATACGCAGTATTTT. The V call is TRBV28, the J call TRBJ2-3; 7 bases match TRBD1. The CDR3 contains 16 residues. Germline trimming cut 5 bases from V and 1 base from J; bases unmatched to any gene: 9. Germline V gene sequence: CDR1 MDHEN, CDR2 SYDVKM.

V and J are TRBV25-1 and TRBJ1-2; TRBD1 agrees at 8 bases. V shed 5 bases, J shed 4 bases, and the junction held 9 bases outside the gene matches. Germline CDR1 reads MGHDK; CDR2 reads SYGVNS. The CDR3 has 15 amino acids. The CDR3 loop is CASSQSDRGLYGYTF. CDR3 DNA sequence: TGTGCCAGCAGTCAATCCGACAGGGGTCTCTATGGCTACACCTTC.

The gene calls are TRBV7-9 and TRBJ1-3; D is uncertain. V was trimmed by 1 base and J by 0 bases, leaving 10 bases between them. The CDR3 sequence is 16 residues long. Germline loops: CDR1 SEHNR, CDR2 FQNEAQ (reference sequence). In DNA form, the CDR3 reads TGTGCCAGCAGCTTAGTCGGTGCAGGCTCTGGAAACACCATATATTTT. Encoded protein: CASSLVGAGSGNTIYF.

In this sample, this clone turned up a few times. The chain carries TRBV19 and TRBJ2-7; 7 bases align to TRBD2. V lost 6 bases to trimming and J lost 6 bases; unmatched junction nucleotides: 2. The germline gives CDR1 LNHDA, CDR2 SQIVND (reference sequence). This CDR3 has 11 amino acids. CDR3 nucleotide sequence: TGTGCCAGTAGCAGGGAGGGCGAGCAGTACTTC. Its protein product is CASSREGEQYF.

V is TRBV7-6 and J is TRBJ1-6, with D maybe TRBD1 (6 bases). The CDR3 runs to 15 residues. Germline values: CDR1 SGHVS, CDR2 FNYEAQ. Trimming took off 5 bases at V and 4 bases at J, with 12 bases between the two ends. CDR3 protein: CASSRNREYNSPLHF. CDR3 nucleotides: TGTGCCAGCAGCCGGAACAGGGAGTATAATTCACCCCTCCACTTT.

CDR3 region: CAWNPGQAWAADLSEKLFF. CDR3 sequence (DNA): TGTGCCTGGAATCCGGGACAGGCTTGGGCGGCCGACTTAAGTGAAAAACTGTTTTTT. The chain carries TRBV30 and TRBJ1-4, with TRBD1 matching 8 bases. From germline, CDR1 is GTSNPN and CDR2 SVGIG (reference sequence). CDR3 length: 19 amino acids. V shed 4 bases, J shed 7 bases, and the junction held 23 bases outside the gene matches.

The J gene is TRBJ2-5, the V gene TRBV7-2; the match to TRBD2 covers 11 bases. V dropped 2 bases and J dropped 4; count of bases not matched to a gene: 6. There are 16 residues in the CDR3. The germline V gene has CDR1 SGHTA and CDR2 FQGNSA. CDR3 DNA sequence: TGTGCCAGCAGCTTACCTCTAGCGGGGGGTGTAGAGACCCAGTACTTC. It codes for CASSLPLAGGVETQYF.

The gene calls are TRBV10-3 and TRBJ2-5; maybe TRBD1 (6 bases). Germline values: CDR1 ENHRY, CDR2 SYGVKD. The CDR3 loop spans 13 amino acids. V lost 5 bases and J 2 bases, leaving 9 bases between the germline ends. The chain's CDR3 is CAISSGQQETQYF. CDR3 coding DNA: TGTGCCATCAGTTCCGGACAGCAAGAGACCCAGTACTTC.

The chain recombines TRBV9 with TRBJ1-5, with D possibly being TRBD1 (6 bases). The CDR3 has 14 residues. The V end lost 4 bases, the J end lost 5 bases, and 13 bases lay between the germline ends. Looked up from germline, CDR1 is SGDLS and CDR2 is YYNGEE. CDR3: CASSPGVLDQPQHF. The CDR3 bases are TGTGCCAGCAGCCCAGGGGTCCTGGATCAGCCCCAGCATTTT.

The chain recombines TRBV9 with TRBJ2-2, with a possible D match to TRBD2 (5 bases). The germline V gene encodes CDR1 SGDLS and CDR2 YYNGEE. Trimming stripped 4 bases from V and 6 bases from J, with 13 bases between. This CDR3 is 14 amino acids long. The CDR3 region is CASSPVHGAGELFF. The CDR3 DNA reads TGTGCCAGCAGCCCCGTACACGGGGCCGGGGAGCTGTTTTTT.

The gene calls are TRBV11-2 and TRBJ1-2; D unresolved. Germline V lookup: CDR1 SGHAT, CDR2 FQNNGV. The length of the CDR3 is 13 residues. The V end lost 4 bases, the J end lost 1 base, and 7 bases lay between the germline ends. The CDR3 DNA follows: TGTGCCAGCAGCTCCGGGAGTAACTATGGCTACACCTTC. Its protein product is CASSSGSNYGYTF.

This clone has just a few counts. The J gene is TRBJ2-2, the V gene TRBV4-3, with D perhaps matching TRBD1 (6 bases). The germline V and J ends were trimmed by 1 base and 0 bases, with 6 bases remaining between them. The CDR3 is 15 amino acids. Germline lookup yields CDR1 LGHNA and CDR2 YSLEER. The CDR3 loop reads CASSQGDTNTGELFF. Written as DNA, the CDR3 is TGCGCCAGCAGCCAAGGGGACACGAACACCGGGGAGCTGTTTTTT.

The V call is TRBV7-8, the J call TRBJ2-1, with 9 bases fitting TRBD2. Germline V CDR1 and CDR2: SGHVS, FQNEAQ. The CDR3 is made up of 18 amino acids. With V trimmed by 5 bases and J by 2 bases, 13 bases remained unmatched. The CDR3 sequence: CASSPPVRLAVTYNEQFF. CDR3 bases: TGTGCCAGCAGCCCACCGGTAAGACTAGCGGTAACCTACAATGAGCAGTTCTTC.